Below, 32 T cell receptor beta chains from the same sample are listed, as sequenced in a study of T cells in Graves' hyperthyroidism and ophthalmopathy. Using RNA transcripts as the source, TCR beta CDR3 regions were amplified. Primed by the HTBI set, a first-round RT-PCR was run on the TCR CDR3. TCRdb recomputed calls from the multiplex PCR reads with MiXCR, one row per CDR3 protein. The table shows under 650,000 distinct CDR3 sequences, with about a sixth occurring only once. The sequencing sample was made of blood. The receptors were sampled from a woman aged 30 to 39 with Graves' hyperthyroidism.

DNA of the CDR3: TGTGCCAGCAACCCGGGACTAGCCCTCCACGAGCAGTACTTC. Amino acids: CASNPGLALHEQYF. This chain links TRBV11-2 with TRBJ2-7, with 9 bases matching TRBD2. The trim removed 7 bases at V and 5 bases at J, leaving 9 bases unmatched. This CDR3 is built from 14 residues. Germline-derived CDR1 and CDR2 are SGHAT and FQNNGV.

The chain is built from TRBV11-2 and TRBJ2-5; 14 bases are a match to TRBD2. This CDR3 has 19 amino acids. Per germline, CDR1 SGHAT and CDR2 FQNNGV. J lost 3 bases, V lost 3 bases, and 12 bases had no gene match. Written as DNA, the CDR3 is TGTGCCAGCAGCTTTATGGCCCCGGGACTAGCGGGAGTAGAAGAGACCCAGTACTTC. As protein: CASSFMAPGLAGVEETQYF.

This clonotype has a count of ten or more. V and J are TRBV5-6 and TRBJ2-5; a weak D match, TRBD1 (6 bases). This CDR3 contains 16 residues. Trimming pared 4 bases from V and 2 bases from J, leaving 18 bases between. The germline V gene encodes CDR1 SGHDT and CDR2 YYEEEE. In nucleotides, the CDR3 is TGTGCCAGCAGCCACTGGACAGCCCTGTCTCAAGAGACCCAGTACTTC. This gives the protein CASSHWTALSQETQYF.

This clonotype was observed at least ten times. The CDR3 sequence: CASRGLAVNSYNEQFF. CDR3 DNA sequence: TGTGCCAGCAGGGGGCTAGCGGTAAACTCCTACAATGAGCAGTTCTTC. The chain is built from TRBV6-1 and TRBJ2-1; 7 bases agree with TRBD2. CDR1 is MNHNS and CDR2 is SASEGT in the germline V gene. The V gene end was trimmed by 6 bases and the J gene end by 0 bases; junction bases not matched to a gene: 8. CDR3 size: 16 residues.

The rearrangement joins TRBV28 to TRBJ2-1, with D possibly matching TRBD2 (6 bases). From germline, CDR1 is MDHEN and CDR2 SYDVKM. The CDR3 is 17 amino acids. Deletions cut 8 bases from V and 7 bases from J, with 27 bases between. CDR3 protein: CASSPPRGTENENEQFF. The CDR3, as DNA: TGTGCCAGCTCACCACCGCGAGGGACTGAGAACGAGAATGAGCAGTTCTTC.

The chain is built from TRBV20-1 and TRBJ1-2; D remains unclear. The CDR3 extends over 13 amino acids. Germline CDR1 DFQATT, CDR2 SNEGSKA (reference sequence). V dropped 3 bases and J dropped 4 bases, with 12 bases sitting between them. The CDR3 spells CSASPTGIYGYTF. CDR3 nucleotides: TGCAGTGCTAGCCCCACCGGAATCTATGGCTACACCTTC.

This clonotype was counted between two and nine times. Just one base apart from a much larger clone, this may be a read error. V and J are TRBV7-3 and TRBJ2-1; TRBD1 aligns across 10 bases. Germline V gene sequence: CDR1 SGHTA, CDR2 FQGTGA. This CDR3 has 15 residues. The CDR3 region has the DNA TGTGCCAGCAGCTTGGGACAGGGGAGAGGAAATGAGCGGTTCTTC. This encodes CASSLGQGRGNERFF.

This clonotype was counted between two and nine times. This chain links TRBV9 with TRBJ1-1; D possibly corresponds to TRBD1 (5 bases). Germline CDR1 and CDR2: SGDLS and YYNGEE. The CDR3 spans 14 residues. The V end lost 4 bases, the J end lost 0 bases, and 10 bases lay between the germline ends. CDR3 DNA: TGTGCCAGCAGCCAGACAGAAATGAACACTGAAGCTTTCTTT. This encodes CASSQTEMNTEAFF.

Of note for this clonotype: Just one base apart from a much larger clone, this may be a read error. This chain connects TRBV28 to TRBJ1-5; no definite D call. This CDR3 is built from 12 residues. CDR1 and CDR2 (germline): MDHEN, SYDVKM. V was clipped by 5 bases and J by 3 bases, with 5 bases between them. The CDR3 DNA sequence: TGTGCCAGCAGTGAGACCAATCAGCCCCAGCATTTT. This sequence encodes CASSETNQPQHF.

The chain uses TRBV28 and TRBJ1-4; the D gene is possibly TRBD1 (6 bases). Trimming removed 3 bases at V and 11 bases at J, with 10 bases between. CDR1 and CDR2 (germline): MDHEN, SYDVKM. There are 12 residues in the CDR3. CDR3 protein: CASSFSGGKLFF. Written as DNA, the CDR3 is TGTGCCAGCAGTTTCTCGGGGGGCAAACTGTTTTTT.

There are a few counts of this clonotype. This chain joins TRBV6-1 and TRBJ2-7, with 8 bases fitting TRBD2. This CDR3 has 14 residues. Trimming cost V 7 bases and J 7 bases; bases outside gene matches: 12. CDR1 and CDR2 from the germline V gene are MNHNS and SASEGT. CDR3 nucleotide sequence: TGTGCCAGCACCGTAGGGGGGCGGGAGGAAGAGCAGTACTTC. Translation gives CASTVGGREEEQYF.

This clonotype was seen at least ten times. The chain carries TRBV20-1 and TRBJ2-1, with TRBD2 identical over 14 bases. With 3 bases clipped from V and 8 bases from J, the junction kept 3 bases outside the gene matches. The CDR3 consists of 14 residues. The germline gives CDR1 DFQATT, CDR2 SNEGSKA (reference sequence). The CDR3 region is CSARTSGRGDEQFF. The CDR3 nucleotides read TGCAGTGCTAGGACTAGCGGGAGGGGCGATGAGCAGTTCTTC.

This clonotype occurred a few times. This rearrangement joins TRBV19 to TRBJ2-1; 9 bases map to TRBD2. After removal of 10 bases from V and 10 bases from J, the junction contained 23 bases not matched to a gene. Germline loops: CDR1 LNHDA, CDR2 SQIVND (reference sequence). The CDR3 runs 17 residues. The CDR3 DNA reads TGTGCCACCCAAGTGGGGGTGGCGGGAGGGCCGTCTCGAGAGCAGTTCTTC. This gives the protein CATQVGVAGGPSREQFF.

This clonotype was observed a few times. CDR3 loop: CSACLAGLRETQYF. The CDR3 DNA reads as TGCAGTGCTTGTCTAGCGGGACTTCGGGAGACCCAGTACTTC. V and J are TRBV20-1 and TRBJ2-5, with 9 bases identical to TRBD2. The CDR3 consists of 14 residues. Losses at the gene ends were 5 bases for V and 5 bases for J; bases not matched to a gene: 9. Per the germline V gene, CDR1 is DFQATT and CDR2 is SNEGSKA (reference sequence).

J is TRBJ2-4 and V is TRBV3-1; TRBD2 matches 7 bases. The CDR3 loop spans 13 amino acids. Looked up from germline, CDR1 is LGHDT and CDR2 is YNNKEL (reference sequence). Trimming cost V 4 bases and J 5 bases; bases outside gene matches: 2. The CDR3 protein is CASSRAGENIQYF. The CDR3, as DNA: TGTGCCAGCAGCCGCGCGGGGGAAAACATTCAGTACTTC. Full variable domain (remainder filled in from reference TRBV3-1 and TRBJ2-4): DTAVSQTPKYLVTQMGNDKSIKCEQNLGHDTMYWYKQDSKKFLKIMFSYNNKELIINETVPNRFSPKSPDKAHLNLHINSLELGDSAVYFCASSRAGENIQYFGAGTRLSVL.

On this clonotype itself: This may stem from a read error, because a much larger clone lies one nucleotide away. The J gene is TRBJ2-3, the V gene TRBV7-2, with 9 bases fitting TRBD2. CDR1 and CDR2 from the germline V gene are SGHTA and FQGNSA. CDR3 length equals 15 residues. The chain's CDR3 is CASSLALAGTDAQYF. The CDR3 DNA reads TGTGCCAGCAGCTTAGCTCTAGCGGGAACAGATGCGCAGTATTTT.

This clonotype was counted many times. The chain links TRBV20-1 to TRBJ1-1; tentatively, D is TRBD1 (6 bases). V dropped 6 bases and J dropped 4 bases, with 12 bases sitting between them. The length of the CDR3 is 12 residues. Germline CDR1 and CDR2: DFQATT and SNEGSKA (reference sequence). The CDR3 reads CSARKGVTEAFF. The CDR3, as DNA: TGCAGTGCCAGAAAGGGGGTCACTGAAGCTTTCTTT.

The gene calls are TRBV6-8 and TRBJ2-7; D possibly corresponds to TRBD2 (6 bases). Trimming pared 8 bases from V and 0 bases from J, leaving 20 bases between. This CDR3 region has 16 residues. Germline V lookup: CDR1 MNHGY, CDR2 SAAAGT. The CDR3 bases are TGTGCCAGCTCCCTGAACGGGAGAGTTAGCTCCTACGAGCAGTACTTC. This gives the protein CASSLNGRVSSYEQYF.

This clonotype was found many times. This chain links TRBV2 with TRBJ2-1; 9 nucleotides match TRBD1. The CDR3 totals 15 residues. CDR1 and CDR2 from the germline V gene are SNHLY and FYNNEI. The J segment lost 7 bases and the V segment lost 8 bases, leaving 12 bases of the junction unmatched. CDR3 in amino acids: CASGTDRGVRNEQFF. CDR3 sequence (DNA): TGTGCCAGCGGGACGGACAGGGGAGTGAGGAATGAGCAGTTCTTC.

This clonotype has a count of ten or more. V gene TRBV20-1 combines with J gene TRBJ2-3; TRBD1 or TRBD2 may be the D gene (5 bases each). This CDR3 region has 15 residues. The V and J ends lost 3 bases and 4 bases respectively, with 17 bases between them. Germline CDR1 and CDR2: DFQATT and SNEGSKA (reference sequence). CDR3: CSASSREPIADTQYF. The DNA for the CDR3 is TGCAGTGCTAGTTCCAGGGAGCCCATCGCAGATACGCAGTATTTT.

This clonotype was seen repeatedly, ten times or more. The CDR3 DNA sequence: TGTGCCAGCAGCCCAGCCCCACAGAGACCAACTAATGAAAAACTGTTTTTT. It specifies CASSPAPQRPTNEKLFF. The chain uses TRBV11-2 and TRBJ1-4; D is ambiguous. Per the germline V gene, CDR1 is SGHAT and CDR2 is FQNNGV. The V end was cut by 5 bases, the J end by 0 bases, with 16 bases between. CDR3 length equals 17 residues.

The chain employs TRBV5-5 and TRBJ2-3; 10 bases align to TRBD2. This CDR3 is built from 19 residues. Germline CDR1 and CDR2: SGHKS and YYEKEE (reference sequence). Trimming at V came to 4 bases and at J to 1 base, leaving 15 bases not matched to a gene. CDR3 protein: CASSLRLAGGLRGTDTQYF. DNA for the CDR3: TGTGCCAGCAGCCTTCGTTTAGCGGGAGGCTTGAGAGGCACAGATACGCAGTATTTT.

This chain uses TRBV5-4 with TRBJ2-1; D gene unclear. The CDR3 is 12 amino acids. CDR1 is SGHNT, CDR2 YYREEE, per germline (reference sequence). Trimming removed 4 bases from V and 10 bases from J, with 12 bases in between. DNA for the CDR3: TGTGCCAGCAGCCACCAAGAACTAGAGCAGTTCTTC. It encodes CASSHQELEQFF.

This clonotype has just a few counts. The rearrangement uses TRBV4-2 and TRBJ2-1, with 16 nucleotides matching TRBD2. Germline CDR1 LGHNA, CDR2 YNFKEQ. Losses at the gene ends were 0 bases for V and 7 bases for J; bases not matched to a gene: 12. The CDR3 is 20 amino acids. CDR3 residues: CASSQDLFLGLAGGGNEQFF. CDR3 DNA: TGTGCCAGCAGCCAAGATCTTTTCCTGGGACTAGCGGGAGGGGGGAATGAGCAGTTCTTC.

This clonotype was seen repeatedly, ten times or more. This chain uses TRBV28 with TRBJ2-1; 10 nucleotides agree with TRBD1. V dropped 2 bases and J dropped 9; count of bases not matched to a gene: 4. This CDR3 spans 14 amino acids. The germline V gene encodes CDR1 MDHEN and CDR2 SYDVKM. The CDR3 is CASSLGTGVVEQFF. CDR3 nucleotides: TGTGCCAGCAGTTTAGGGACAGGGGTGGTTGAGCAGTTCTTC.

The sample holds a few counts of this clonotype. The CDR3 sequence is CASSPARQGGNEKLFF. CDR3 bases: TGTGCCAGCTCACCAGCTCGACAGGGCGGTAATGAAAAACTGTTTTTT. The chain combines TRBV18 with TRBJ1-4, with TRBD1 matching over 7 bases. V dropped 2 bases and J dropped 4; count of bases not matched to a gene: 7. This CDR3 region has 16 residues. Germline V CDR1 and CDR2: KGHSH, LQKENI.

The chain has TRBV5-1 and TRBJ2-1; D possibly corresponds to TRBD2 (5 bases). From germline, CDR1 is SGHRS and CDR2 YFSETQ. The V end lost 1 base, the J end lost 4 bases, and 15 bases lay between the germline ends. CDR3 length: 16 amino acids. The CDR3 coding sequence is TGCGCCAGCAGCTTGACGGGATTAAACGATTACAATGAGCAGTTCTTC. Its translation is CASSLTGLNDYNEQFF.

The chain has TRBV11-2 and TRBJ1-2; 7 bases line up with TRBD1. Germline V lookup: CDR1 SGHAT, CDR2 FQNNGV. The CDR3 has 13 residues. Trimming at V came to 5 bases and at J to 4 bases, leaving 4 bases not matched to a gene. CDR3 sequence (DNA): TGTGCCAGCAGCGAGGACAGGATCTATGGCTACACCTTC. This encodes CASSEDRIYGYTF.

This chain uses TRBV3-1 with TRBJ2-1; TRBD2 agrees at 12 bases. Looked up from germline, CDR1 is LGHDT and CDR2 is YNNKEL (reference sequence). This CDR3 contains 16 residues. Trimming took 3 bases from V and 3 from J; bases not matched to a gene: 3. The CDR3 here is CASSQGLAGDYNEQFF. CDR3 in DNA: TGTGCCAGCAGCCAGGGACTAGCGGGCGACTACAATGAGCAGTTCTTC.

The sample holds a few counts of this clonotype. J is TRBJ2-1 and V is TRBV20-1; 7 positions agree with TRBD2. The CDR3 spans 13 residues. The germline CDR1 and CDR2 sequences are DFQATT and SNEGSKA (reference sequence). With 5 bases clipped from V and 8 bases from J, the junction kept 9 bases outside the gene matches. The CDR3 DNA sequence: TGCAGTGCTCCTAGCGGTGGGAGCGATGAGCAGTTCTTC. Its protein is CSAPSGGSDEQFF.

This sequence joins TRBV19 and TRBJ2-7; TRBD1 aligns across 9 bases. The junction had 11 bases not matched to a gene; V was cut back by 1 base and J by 4 bases. The CDR3 has 17 amino acids. Germline V gene sequence: CDR1 LNHDA, CDR2 SQIVND (reference sequence). This CDR3 reads CASSIAAGTGGRYEQYF. The CDR3 DNA reads as TGTGCCAGTAGTATAGCAGCGGGAACAGGGGGCAGGTACGAGCAGTACTTC.

Only a few counts were recorded for this clonotype. The V call is TRBV7-3, the J call TRBJ2-3; D not certain. The CDR3 loop spans 12 amino acids. Germline assignment: CDR1 SGHTA and CDR2 FQGTGA. The germline V and J ends were trimmed by 6 bases and 4 bases, with 8 bases remaining between them. CDR3 in DNA: TGTGCCAGCAGTAAGGATGCAGATACGCAGTATTTT. It specifies CASSKDADTQYF.